A selection of T cell receptor beta chains follows, all from one sample in a study of blood T cell repertoires in COVID-19. TCRdb's table, derived via immunoSEQ multiplex PCR, lists solely in-frame clones and lacks some. The repertoire holds around 100,000 clones, approximately 88% seen once, with roughly a quarter in the top ten. What was sequenced was peripheral blood. Receptors originate from a man in his sixties with acute or convalescent COVID-19. The CDR3 runs from the conserved cysteine through the conserved F or W. The D gene is left open where the match is weak. Rows give clone size only sometimes, using once, few, many, or a class for an expanded clone.

>TRBJ2-5|.|14|TRBD1|TRBV5-1
TGCGCCAGCAGCTTGGGACAGGGGCAAGAGACCCAGTACTTC
CASSLGQGQETQYF
>TRBJ2-3|.|14|.|TRBV25-1
TGTGCCAGCAGTGAATCGTGGGCATCAGATACGCAGTATTTT
CASSESWASDTQYF
>TRBJ2-2|.|12|.|TRBV29-1
TGCAGCGGGGCAGGGAACACCGGGGAGCTGTTTTTT
CSGAGNTGELFF
>TRBJ2-7|few|16|.|TRBV6-1
TGTGCCAGCAGTGAGGCTAGCCCCGTTAGCTCCTACGAGCAGTACTTC
CASSEASPVSSYEQYF
>TRBJ2-7|.|16|.|TRBV27
TGTGCCAGCAGTAGGATCGGGACACCAGCTCCCTGGGAGCAGTACTTC
CASSRIGTPAPWEQYF
>TRBJ2-1|.|14|.|TRBV14
TGTGCCAGCAGCCAAGTACAGGCCAGTCGCGAGCAGTTCTTC
CASSQVQASREQFF
>TRBJ1-3|.|16|TRBD1|TRBV6-5
TGTGCCAGCAGTTCGGGCCGGGACAGAAGCCGAAACACCATATATTTT
CASSSGRDRSRNTIYF
>TRBJ1-5|.|14|.|TRBV7-2
TGTGCCAGCAGCTTCTTAGGGACTAATCAGCCCCAGCATTTT
CASSFLGTNQPQHF
>TRBJ2-2|once|15|TRBD2|TRBV5-1
TGCGCCAGCAGCTTGTCAGCGGGGGAAACCGGGGAGCTGTTTTTT
CASSLSAGETGELFF
>TRBJ1-1|.|14|.|TRBV3-1/TRBV3-2
TGTGCCAGCAGCCAATCAGCTGGACAACGAACAGCTTTCTTT
CASSQSAGQRTAFF
>TRBJ1-4|.|13|TRBD1|TRBV5-4
TGTGCCAGCAGCCCGGACAGGGCTCAGGAACTGTTTTTT
CASSPDRAQELFF
>TRBJ2-3|few|12|.|TRBV2
TGTGCCAGCAGACTCTACACAGATACGCAGTATTTT
CASRLYTDTQYF
>TRBJ1-2|few|14|.|TRBV5-4
TGTGCCAGCAGCTCACTTGACATCAACTATGGCTACACCTTC
CASSSLDINYGYTF
>TRBJ2-7|.|13|.|TRBV5-1
TGCGCCAGCAGCTTGGTCCGGTACTACGAGCAGTACTTC
CASSLVRYYEQYF
>TRBJ2-7|.|15|TRBD2|TRBV27
TGTGCCAGCAGTTTATCGGGGGGGAGCTCCTACGAGCAGTACTTC
CASSLSGGSSYEQYF
>TRBJ1-2|once|14|TRBD1|TRBV28
TGTGCCAGCAGTAAACAGGGGGCGGTGGGTGGCTACACCTTC
CASSKQGAVGGYTF
>TRBJ2-5|.|15|TRBD2|TRBV5-1
TGCGCCAGCAGCTTTTCCCCGGGAGGGCAAGAGACCCAGTACTTC
CASSFSPGGQETQYF
>TRBJ2-3|.|16|.|TRBV25-1
TGTGCCAGCAGTTCCCGGGTGGGGGCCGGCACAGATACGCAGTATTTT
CASSSRVGAGTDTQYF
>TRBJ1-5|.|15|.|TRBV11-2
TGTGCCAGCAGCTTAGCTCTGGGCAGCAATCAGCCCCAGCATTTT
CASSLALGSNQPQHF
>TRBJ2-5|once|14|.|TRBV3-1/TRBV3-2
TGTGCCAGCAGCCAATATGAGCTACAAGAGACCCAGTACTTC
CASSQYELQETQYF
>TRBJ1-2|.|15|.|TRBV27
TGTGCCAGCAGTTCCTGGGCCCTTCAAGGGGGAGGCTACACCTTC
CASSSWALQGGGYTF
>TRBJ2-5|once|13|TRBD2|TRBV7-9
TGTGCCAGCAGCTTCACTAGCGGTGAGACCCAGTACTTC
CASSFTSGETQYF
>TRBJ1-5|.|14|.|TRBV3-1/TRBV3-2
TGTGCCAGCAGCCAAGCGGTTGGCAATCAGCCCCAGCATTTT
CASSQAVGNQPQHF
>TRBJ2-2|.|15|TRBD1|TRBV5-1
TGCGCCAGCAGCCCCATCCCAGGGGGCACCGGGGAGCTGTTTTTT
CASSPIPGGTGELFF
>TRBJ1-5|.|14|.|TRBV5-5
TGTGCCAGCAGCTTGGGCTCGGGGAGGGAGCCCCAGCATTTT
CASSLGSGREPQHF
>TRBJ2-1|.|16|.|TRBV3-1/TRBV3-2
TGTGCCAGCAGCCAAGGTCGTACGGGGGTCTACAATGAGCAGTTCTTC
CASSQGRTGVYNEQFF
>TRBJ2-1|.|15|TRBD1|TRBV14
TGTGCCAGCAGCCAAGTCTCAGGGGGTTGGAATGAGCAGTTCTTC
CASSQVSGGWNEQFF
>TRBJ2-7|.|14|TRBD2|TRBV6-6
TGTGCCAGCAGTCGGACTAGCGGCTCCTACGAGCAGTACTTC
CASSRTSGSYEQYF
>TRBJ2-3|.|14|TRBD2|TRBV28
TGTGCCAGCATTCCGGGGGGGGGCGGAGATACGCAGTATTTT
CASIPGGGGDTQYF
>TRBJ2-1|.|13|TRBD2|TRBV28
TGTGCCAGCGGGGGGAGGGCATACAATGAGCAGTTCTTC
CASGGRAYNEQFF
>TRBJ2-2|.|17|TRBD2|TRBV5-1
TGCGCCAGCAGCTGGGAACTTAGCGGGATAGGGACCGGGGAGCTGTTTTTT
CASSWELSGIGTGELFF
>TRBJ1-2|once|14|TRBD1|TRBV25-1
TGTGCCAGCAGTGAATCCCGACAGGGGGGTGGCTACACCTTC
CASSESRQGGGYTF
>TRBJ2-5|.|14|.|TRBV3-1/TRBV3-2
TGTGCCAGCAGCCAGACCCGGGAGAGTTGGACCCAGTACTTC
CASSQTRESWTQYF
>TRBJ1-1|once|12|.|TRBV30
TGTGCCTGTGCGGCCTTGAACACTGAAGCTTTCTTT
CACAALNTEAFF
>TRBJ1-6|.|13|.|TRBV11-3
TGTGCCAGCAGCTTATCTTCCGCGTCACCCCTCCACTTT
CASSLSSASPLHF
>TRBJ2-5|.|15|.|TRBV18
TGTGCCAGCTCACCAGAGACAGCCAACCAAGAGACCCAGTACTTC
CASSPETANQETQYF
>TRBJ2-6|once|19|TRBD2|TRBV27
TGTGCCAGCAGTTCTTTACAGTTTCGGGGGGAATCTGGGGCCAACGTCCTGACTTTC
CASSSLQFRGESGANVLTF
>TRBJ1-1|once|15|.|TRBV5-4
TGTGCCAGCAGCTTGCCCAGGGCCATGAACACTGAAGCTTTCTTT
CASSLPRAMNTEAFF
>TRBJ2-4|.|17|TRBD2|TRBV6-2/TRBV6-3
TGTGCCAGCAGTAACAGACTAGCGGGAGGGGGTGTGGACATTCAGTACTTC
CASSNRLAGGGVDIQYF
>TRBJ1-2|.|13|.|TRBV6-5
TGTGCCAGCAGTCCGGGGTGGGTTGATGGCTGCACCTTC
CASSPGWVDGCTF
>TRBJ2-2|.|15|.|TRBV28
TGTGCCAGCAGTACCCCAGGGGTTCTGACCGGGGAGCTGTTTTTT
CASSTPGVLTGELFF
>TRBJ1-1|.|13|.|TRBV27
TGTGCCAGCAGTTTATCCAGGAACACTGAAGCTTTCTTT
CASSLSRNTEAFF
>TRBJ1-5|.|20|TRBD1|TRBV19
TGTGCCAGTAGTATCCCCGGGACAGGTGCTCGCCGTTATAGCAATCAGCCCCAGCATTTT
CASSIPGTGARRYSNQPQHF